Listed here is a single TCR beta chain. There is no known antigen for this receptor. Nothing much larger sits one base from this clone, and base qualities are not available. The library came from 5' RACE. Sequencing used an Illumina HiSeq 2000. A universal primer binding site was introduced by template switching, and a unique molecular identifier was present in the final cDNA, enabling accurate counting of TCR cDNA molecules. First-strand cDNA for TCR alpha and beta chains was synthesized from specific primers in the conserved constant-segment region. To control for contamination, each cDNA library was double barcoded with a SMART-Mk sample barcode plus Illumina barcodes. TruSeq adapter sequences along with Illumina sample barcodes were introduced in two successive PCR steps. TCR alpha and beta cDNA libraries were sequenced on the Illumina HiSeq platform with custom primers. The paper's processing steps were these. Unique molecular identifiers were extracted from raw reads with MiGEC, and CDR3 positions were determined with MiXCR. For each individual, recombination models were inferred using an EM algorithm with the repgenHMM and IGoR tools. The analysis of shared clonotypes was done with the tcR package in R, with sharing normalized by the product of cloneset sizes. To study raw recombination without the effects of thymic and clonal selection, out-of-frame nonproductive sequences were analyzed. In TCRdb, the public reads were trimmed at Q25 with fastp and aligned with MiXCR, with productive beta chains retained. Each CDR3 protein gets just one entry, which takes the most common genes and DNA from the rows behind it. The V and J calls reflect TCRdb's pipeline rather than the authors' work. The sample table shows fewer than 350,000 distinct CDR3 sequences, and about 8% are seen once. The top ten clones comprise 2.1% of the sample.

The data derive from a study of identical twins (dated by TCRdb to about 2016). For context, the study as a whole: To test whether fetal clonotypes persist, this study deep-sequenced TCR alpha and beta repertoires from monozygotic twins, from unrelated adults of various ages, and from cord blood. To rule out contamination, the twin experiments were replicated at different times with different library preparation protocols. Overall results and qualifications from the work: Zero-insertion analyses could be partly confounded by invariant T cells such as MAIT and iNKT, though diverse VJ usage argued against such confounding for most clonotypes. In beta out-of-frame sequences, excess twin sharing was weaker, because having fewer shared sequences lowered the signal-to-noise ratio. In monozygotic twins, recombination models systematically underestimated out-of-frame TCR alpha sharing, but the models matched the sharing seen between unrelated individuals. Out-of-frame TCR alpha sequences shared between twins showed an excess of low generation-probability sequences compared with coincidental sharing between unrelated individuals. Because the same donors could not be followed over many years, conclusions were based on cross-sectional statistical analysis. Abundant cord blood beta clonotypes had fewer insertions, young adult naive repertoires showed a similar but weaker trend, and memory repertoires showed no such trend.

V trim: 1 base; J trim: 6 bases; unmatched bases: 11. There are 18 amino acids in the CDR3, from cysteine to phenylalanine inclusive. The CDR3 DNA has 54 bases and is translated from base 1. Reading the germline V gene gives CDR1 MGHRA and CDR2 YSYEKL. All donors were healthy Caucasians. The twin cohort consisted of three pairs of female monozygotic twins, all aged about 18 to 29 years. Miltenyi CD45RO+ enrichment and human naive T-cell isolation kits were used to isolate memory (CD45RO+) and naive T cells from PBMC. The same sample was also used in a study of yellow fever vaccine responses in identical twins. In that second paper, the authors write: According to the authors, in identical twins the way T cells responded to vaccination appeared partly convergent and partly personalized. Focusing on identical twins, the study followed the T cell clones that responded to the vaccine, and did so with precision.

The TCR comes from a woman aged 18-29 years in good health. In this chain, TRBV4-1 is recombined with TRBJ2-5; 13 bases in the junction line up with TRBD2. Sample: memory (CD45RO+) T cells sorted from blood. This sample's cell subset or site label indicates: CD45RO+ enriched T cells. The sequence in DNA is TGCGCCAGCAGCCAAGGGCTTATACTAGCGGGGGGGCCTAAGACCCAGTACTTC. This encodes CASSQGLILAGGPKTQYF.